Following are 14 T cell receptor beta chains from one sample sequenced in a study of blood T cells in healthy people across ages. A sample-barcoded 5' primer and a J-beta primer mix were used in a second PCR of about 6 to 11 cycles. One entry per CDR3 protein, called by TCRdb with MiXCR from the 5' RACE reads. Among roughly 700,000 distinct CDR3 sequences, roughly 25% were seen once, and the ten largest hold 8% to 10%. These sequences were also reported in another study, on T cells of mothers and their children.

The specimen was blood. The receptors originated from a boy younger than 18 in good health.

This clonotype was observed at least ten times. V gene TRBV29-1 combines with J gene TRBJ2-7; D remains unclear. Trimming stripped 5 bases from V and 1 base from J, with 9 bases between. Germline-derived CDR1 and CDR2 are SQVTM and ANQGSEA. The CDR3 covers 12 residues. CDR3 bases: TGCAGCGTTTTATCCGGTTCCTACGAGCAGTACTTC. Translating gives CSVLSGSYEQYF.

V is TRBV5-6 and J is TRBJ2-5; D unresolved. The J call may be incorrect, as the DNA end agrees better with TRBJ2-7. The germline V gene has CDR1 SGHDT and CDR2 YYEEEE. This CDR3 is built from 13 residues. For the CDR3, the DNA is TGTGCCAGCAGCCTTGACGAGAGGTACGAGCAGTACTTC. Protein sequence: CASSLDERYEQYF.

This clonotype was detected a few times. CDR3 sequence (DNA): TGTGCCAGCAGTTATCAACAGAGCAATCAGCCCCAGCATTTT. The encoded protein is CASSYQQSNQPQHF. The V and J genes are TRBV6-1 and TRBJ1-5; D unclear. The CDR3 has 14 residues. Trimming took off 5 bases at V and 1 base at J, with 9 bases between the two ends. The germline CDR1 and CDR2 sequences are MNHNS and SASEGT.

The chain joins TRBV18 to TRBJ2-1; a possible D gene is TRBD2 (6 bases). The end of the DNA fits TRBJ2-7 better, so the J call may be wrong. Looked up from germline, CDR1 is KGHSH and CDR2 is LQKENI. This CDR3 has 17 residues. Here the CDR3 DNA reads TGTGCCAGCTCACCACGACTAGACGCCGCCGGCTCCTACGAGCAGTACTTC. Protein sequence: CASSPRLDAAGSYEQYF.

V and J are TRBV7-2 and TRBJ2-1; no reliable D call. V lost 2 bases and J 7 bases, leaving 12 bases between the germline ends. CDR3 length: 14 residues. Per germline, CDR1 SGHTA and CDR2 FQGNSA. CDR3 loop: CASSLLGMGNEQFF. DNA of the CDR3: TGTGCCAGCAGCTTATTGGGAATGGGAAATGAGCAGTTCTTC.

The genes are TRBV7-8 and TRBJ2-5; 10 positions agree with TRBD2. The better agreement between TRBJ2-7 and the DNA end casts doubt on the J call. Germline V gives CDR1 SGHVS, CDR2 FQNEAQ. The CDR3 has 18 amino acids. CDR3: CASSQRGRLAGRTYEQYF. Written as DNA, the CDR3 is TGTGCCAGCAGCCAGAGAGGTAGACTAGCGGGCCGTACCTACGAGCAGTACTTC.

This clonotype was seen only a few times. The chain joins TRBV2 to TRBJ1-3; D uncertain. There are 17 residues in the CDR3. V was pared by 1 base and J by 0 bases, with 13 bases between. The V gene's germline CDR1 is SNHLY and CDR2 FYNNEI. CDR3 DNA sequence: TGTGCCAGCAGTGAAGGGGGTGGGAAGGGCTCTGGAAACACCATATATTTT. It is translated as CASSEGGGKGSGNTIYF.

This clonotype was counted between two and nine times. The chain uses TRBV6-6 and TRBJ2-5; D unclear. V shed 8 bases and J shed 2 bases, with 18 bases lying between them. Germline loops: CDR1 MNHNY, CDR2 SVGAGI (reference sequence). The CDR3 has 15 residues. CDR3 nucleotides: TGTGCCAGCCGCTTCATCTTGGCAGAGCAAGAGACCCAGTACTTC. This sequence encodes CASRFILAEQETQYF.

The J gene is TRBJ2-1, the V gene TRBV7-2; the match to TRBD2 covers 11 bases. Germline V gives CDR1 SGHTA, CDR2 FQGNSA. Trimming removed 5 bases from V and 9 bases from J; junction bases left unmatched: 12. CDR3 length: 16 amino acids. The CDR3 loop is CASSVIAGGLMGEQFF. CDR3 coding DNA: TGTGCCAGCAGCGTCATAGCGGGGGGGCTGATGGGTGAGCAGTTCTTC.

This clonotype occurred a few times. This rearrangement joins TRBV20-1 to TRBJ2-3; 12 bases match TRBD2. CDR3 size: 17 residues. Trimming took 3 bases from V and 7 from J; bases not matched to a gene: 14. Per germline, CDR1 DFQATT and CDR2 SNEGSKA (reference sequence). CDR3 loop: CSASTASGRAYLNTQYF. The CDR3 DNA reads TGCAGTGCTAGTACGGCTAGCGGGAGGGCCTATCTGAATACGCAGTATTTT.

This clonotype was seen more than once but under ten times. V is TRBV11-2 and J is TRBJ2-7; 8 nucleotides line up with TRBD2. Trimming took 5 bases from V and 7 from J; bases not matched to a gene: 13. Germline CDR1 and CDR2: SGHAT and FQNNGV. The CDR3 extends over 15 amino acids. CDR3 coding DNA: TGTGCCAGCAGCCCGCTCGGGGGGGCCCAATCGGAGCAGTACTTC. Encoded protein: CASSPLGGAQSEQYF.

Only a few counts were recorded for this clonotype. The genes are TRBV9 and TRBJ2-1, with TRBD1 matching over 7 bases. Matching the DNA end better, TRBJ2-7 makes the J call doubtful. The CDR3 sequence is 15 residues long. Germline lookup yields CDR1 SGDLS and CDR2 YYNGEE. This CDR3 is CASSPRTGATYEQYF. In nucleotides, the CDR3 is TGTGCCAGCAGCCCCCGGACAGGTGCCACCTACGAGCAGTACTTC.

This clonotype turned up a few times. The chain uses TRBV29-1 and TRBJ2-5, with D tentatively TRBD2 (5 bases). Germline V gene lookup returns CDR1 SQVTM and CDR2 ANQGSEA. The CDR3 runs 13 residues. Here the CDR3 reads CTAQTDSVMTQYF. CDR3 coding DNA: TGCACCGCCCAAACCGATAGCGTGATGACCCAGTACTTC.

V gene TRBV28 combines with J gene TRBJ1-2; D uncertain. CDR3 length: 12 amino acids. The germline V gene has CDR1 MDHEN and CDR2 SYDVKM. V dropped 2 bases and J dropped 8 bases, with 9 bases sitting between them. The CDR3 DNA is TGTGCCAGCAGTTTAGACAATCGGGGCTACACCTTC. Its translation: CASSLDNRGYTF.